Presented here are 8 T cell receptor beta chains from one specimen sequenced in a study of graft-versus-host responses after intestinal transplantation. The method was immunoSEQ multiplex PCR; TCRdb's version includes in-frame clones alone and lacks a portion of them. The sample carries roughly 13,000 clones, 70% to 85% recorded once. Sequenced here: PBMCs, sampled around 320 days after intestinal transplant. The receptor source for this set is a human patient who received an intestinal transplant, so some T cells may come from the graft donor.

This clone showed up just once. The chain uses TRBV14 and TRBJ1-6; the match to TRBD1 covers 7 bases. The V gene's germline CDR1 is SGHDN and CDR2 FVKESK. V lost 1 base and J lost 2; bases outside the gene matches: 5. This CDR3 is built from 17 residues. The CDR3 here is CASSQGEGAAYNSPLHF. CDR3 DNA sequence: TGTGCCAGCAGCCAAGGGGAGGGGGCAGCCTATAATTCACCCCTCCACTTT.

The chain carries TRBV4-3 and TRBJ2-3; 10 positions match TRBD2. The V segment lost 1 base and the J segment 0 bases; nucleotides outside the gene matches: 4. The CDR3 covers 17 residues. CDR1 is LGHNA and CDR2 is YSLEER in the germline V gene. This chain's CDR3 is CASSQGTSGTSTDTQYF. In nucleotides, the CDR3 is TGCGCCAGCAGCCAAGGGACTAGCGGAACTAGCACAGATACGCAGTATTTT.

This clone was detected once. The genes are TRBV7-6 and TRBJ2-7; 7 bases line up with TRBD1. The CDR3 extends over 16 amino acids. Germline trimming cut 4 bases from V and 4 bases from J; bases unmatched to any gene: 13. The germline V gene has CDR1 SGHVS and CDR2 FNYEAQ. The CDR3 DNA follows: TGTGCCAGCAGCTCGGGACAGTCTTCCTTAAGTTACGAGCAGTACTTC. Amino acid sequence: CASSSGQSSLSYEQYF.

The genes are TRBV28 and TRBJ2-3; D uncertain. Deletions cut 7 bases from V and 5 bases from J, with 16 bases between. The CDR3 spans 14 residues. Germline loops: CDR1 MDHEN, CDR2 SYDVKM. The CDR3 loop is CASTVGFGRDTQYF. The CDR3 DNA reads TGTGCCAGCACGGTGGGATTCGGTAGAGATACGCAGTATTTT.

V usage is TRBV10-3 and J usage is TRBJ1-2; no clear D. Germline lookup yields CDR1 ENHRY and CDR2 SYGVKD. V lost 5 bases, J lost 2 bases, and 12 bases lay in between. This CDR3 is 14 amino acids long. CDR3 amino acids: CAISPSGPNYGYTF. The CDR3 region has the DNA TGTGCCATCAGTCCGTCGGGCCCAAACTATGGCTACACCTTC.

This clone has just one count. The V gene is TRBV28, the J gene TRBJ2-7; D possibly uses TRBD1 or TRBD2 (5 bases each). The germline V and J ends were trimmed by 2 bases and 5 bases, with 10 bases remaining between them. Germline CDR1 MDHEN, CDR2 SYDVKM. The CDR3 covers 13 residues. The CDR3 is CASSLGTGDEQYF. The CDR3 DNA is TGTGCCAGCAGTTTAGGGACGGGCGACGAGCAGTACTTC.

The V and J genes are TRBV21-1 and TRBJ1-2. TRBV21-1 constitutes a pseudogene. The CDR3 has 11 amino acids. CDR3 in DNA: TGTGCCACCCCTGTACCAAGGGGCTACACCTTC. Protein product: CATPVPRGYTF.

A few counts support this clone. This chain links TRBV6-5 with TRBJ2-2; a weak D match, TRBD2 (6 bases). The CDR3 has 16 amino acids. The V gene's germline CDR1 is MNHEY and CDR2 SVGAGI. V gave up 0 bases and J gave up 8 bases, with 16 bases separating them. CDR3 bases: TGTGCCAGCAGTTACTCGGGGTTGGCTAGCGAAGGGGAGCTGTTTTTT. Translating gives CASSYSGLASEGELFF.